The next 32 T cell receptor beta chains were all read from a single sample in a study of T-cell memory formation after mild COVID-19. MiXCR was run by TCRdb on the 5' RACE reads, yielding one entry per CDR3 protein. The sample shows approximately 440,000 distinct CDR3 sequences, roughly 20% of them seen only once. The sample comprised PBMCs or a T cell subset sorted from them (not recorded which). The receptors come from an adult woman who had mild COVID-19 (a few samples of this study predate the infection). Cell type and time point are not known.

CDR3 coding DNA: TGTGCCAGCAGTTTCCGGCGGGGTAGGACTGAAGCTTTCTTT. Protein sequence: CASSFRRGRTEAFF. This chain uses TRBV5-6 with TRBJ1-1, with D unresolved. Per the germline V gene, CDR1 is SGHDT and CDR2 is YYEEEE. CDR3 length: 14 residues. V lost 5 bases and J 5 bases, leaving 16 bases between the germline ends. The whole variable domain, filled in from reference TRBV5-6 and TRBJ1-1, reads DAGVTQSPTHLIKTRGQQVTLRCSPKSGHDTVSWYQQALGQGPQFIFQYYEEEERQRGNFPDRFSGHQFPNYSSELNVNALLLGDSALYLCASSFRRGRTEAFFGQGTRLTVV.

The V call is TRBV7-2, the J call TRBJ2-2; 10 bases are shared with TRBD2. CDR1 SGHTA and CDR2 FQGNSA come from the germline V gene. V shed 8 bases, J shed 4 bases, and the junction held 10 bases outside the gene matches. There are 16 residues in the CDR3. Written as DNA, the CDR3 is TGTGCCAGCCGGTCCGGACTAGCGGCTCCCACCGGGGAGCTGTTTTTT. As protein: CASRSGLAAPTGELFF.

This clonotype showed up just a few times. This chain uses TRBV6-5 with TRBJ2-1; 8 positions agree with TRBD2. The germline V gene has CDR1 MNHEY and CDR2 SVGAGI. This CDR3 spans 15 amino acids. Germline trimming cut 0 bases from V and 5 bases from J; bases unmatched to any gene: 3. DNA of the CDR3: TGTGCCAGCAGTTACTCAGCGGGGGCTCACAATGAGCAGTTCTTC. This sequence encodes CASSYSAGAHNEQFF.

This clonotype was detected only a few times. The rearrangement joins TRBV4-2 to TRBJ2-7; tentatively, D is TRBD2 (6 bases). The CDR3 is 16 residues long. The V and J ends lost 4 bases and 1 base respectively, with 17 bases between them. CDR1 and CDR2 (germline): LGHNA, YNFKEQ. The CDR3 region is CASSPRSGGGSYEQYF. The CDR3 DNA follows: TGTGCCAGCAGCCCGCGTTCCGGTGGGGGGTCCTACGAGCAGTACTTC.

The genes are TRBV7-9 and TRBJ2-1, with TRBD1 matching over 10 bases. The CDR3 has 19 amino acids. J was trimmed by 0 bases and V by 0 bases; bases with no gene match: 8. Germline lookup yields CDR1 SEHNR and CDR2 FQNEAQ (reference sequence). The CDR3: CASSLADRGQGASYNEQFF. Written as DNA, the CDR3 is TGTGCCAGCAGCTTAGCAGACAGGGGGCAGGGGGCCTCCTACAATGAGCAGTTCTTC.

This chain links TRBV5-6 with TRBJ1-5; D is ambiguous. Germline values: CDR1 SGHDT, CDR2 YYEEEE. V was cut by 3 bases and J by 3 bases, with 10 bases left in between. The CDR3 extends over 14 amino acids. The CDR3 protein is CASSSVGYNQPQHF. Written as DNA, the CDR3 is TGTGCCAGCAGCTCGGTGGGTTACAATCAGCCCCAGCATTTT.

V is TRBV6-2 or TRBV6-3 and J is TRBJ2-3; 10 bases are a match to TRBD1. CDR3 size: 15 residues. The V gene's germline CDR1 is MNHEY and CDR2 SVGEGT. V was pared by 8 bases and J by 5 bases, with 10 bases of the junction left unmatched. CDR3 sequence (DNA): TGTGCCAGCGCCGACGGGACAGGGGTCCGAGATACGCAGTATTTT. This gives the protein CASADGTGVRDTQYF.

This clonotype came up a few times. This chain connects TRBV11-2 to TRBJ2-1; D possibly matches TRBD1 or TRBD2 (5 bases each). Germline loops: CDR1 SGHAT, CDR2 FQNNGV. The germline V and J ends were trimmed by 7 bases and 0 bases, with 13 bases remaining between them. The CDR3 runs 15 residues. This CDR3 is CASNAWGSSYNEQFF. The CDR3 DNA reads TGTGCCAGCAACGCCTGGGGGAGCTCCTACAATGAGCAGTTCTTC.

CDR3 in amino acids: CASSVGLAGPDTQYF. Here the CDR3 DNA reads TGTGCCAGCAGCGTGGGACTAGCGGGGCCAGATACGCAGTATTTT. The V gene is TRBV11-2, the J gene TRBJ2-3, with 13 positions matching TRBD2. Per the germline V gene, CDR1 is SGHAT and CDR2 is FQNNGV. This CDR3 is built from 15 residues. V lost 5 bases and J lost 4; bases outside the gene matches: 3.

The chain combines TRBV6-5 with TRBJ2-1; the match to TRBD1 covers 8 bases. In germline, CDR1 is MNHEY, CDR2 SVGAGI. The CDR3 runs 16 residues. With 5 bases clipped from V and 0 bases from J, the junction kept 6 bases outside the gene matches. The chain's CDR3 is CASSVDRAYSYNEQFF. Here the CDR3 DNA reads TGTGCCAGCAGTGTGGACAGGGCTTACTCCTACAATGAGCAGTTCTTC.

This clonotype was observed a few times. DNA of the CDR3: TGCAGCGTTGAATTCGGGACAGGGACCTACGAGCAGTACTTC. This gives the protein CSVEFGTGTYEQYF. The chain employs TRBV29-1 and TRBJ2-7; TRBD1 matches at 9 bases. V shed 2 bases, J shed 2 bases, and the junction held 4 bases outside the gene matches. The CDR3 covers 14 residues. Germline CDR1 SQVTM, CDR2 ANQGSEA.

This clonotype was observed a handful of times. This chain joins TRBV20-1 and TRBJ1-1; possibly TRBD1 for D (6 bases). Germline lookup yields CDR1 DFQATT and CDR2 SNEGSKA (reference sequence). The CDR3 covers 14 residues. The ends were cut back, 4 bases at V and 1 base at J, with 13 bases in the middle. CDR3 nucleotides: TGCAGTGCTATAGCCCAGGGGAGGAACACTGAAGCTTTCTTT. It is translated as CSAIAQGRNTEAFF.

This clonotype was found a few times. J is TRBJ2-2 and V is TRBV7-6, with D unclear. Germline loops: CDR1 SGHVS, CDR2 FNYEAQ. Trimming left V 2 bases short and J 8 bases short, with 18 bases between. The CDR3 has 16 amino acids. For the CDR3, the DNA is TGTGCCAGCAGCTTATTATTCCCGCCTGGGGAAGGGGAGCTGTTTTTT. This codes for CASSLLFPPGEGELFF. The variable domain in full, with the rest retrieved from reference TRBV7-6 and TRBJ2-2, is GAGVSQSPRYKVTKRGQDVALRCDPISGHVSLYWYRQALGQGPEFLTYFNYEAQQDKSGLPNDRFSAERPEGSISTLTIQRTEQRDSAMYRCASSLLFPPGEGELFFGEGSRLTVL.

This clonotype came up a few times. This chain joins TRBV4-2 and TRBJ2-7; 7 bases are shared with TRBD2. Germline lookup yields CDR1 LGHNA and CDR2 YNFKEQ. Unmatched junction bases numbered 5, after V lost 1 base and J lost 2 bases. The CDR3 contains 15 residues. The CDR3 sequence is CASSQVAGETYEQYF. The CDR3 DNA reads TGTGCCAGCAGCCAAGTGGCGGGGGAAACCTACGAGCAGTACTTC.

V gene TRBV6-5 combines with J gene TRBJ2-7; D is perhaps TRBD2 (6 bases). Germline V lookup: CDR1 MNHEY, CDR2 SVGAGI. This CDR3 comprises 15 residues. The ends were cut back, 0 bases at V and 2 bases at J, with 11 bases in the middle. DNA of the CDR3: TGTGCCAGCAGTTACTCGACGGGAGCGCCCTACGAGCAGTACTTC. Amino acid sequence: CASSYSTGAPYEQYF.

This rearrangement joins TRBV4-2 to TRBJ2-1; D is unresolved. Germline V gene data show CDR1 as LGHNA and CDR2 as YNFKEQ. Trimming left V 0 bases short and J 9 bases short, with 6 bases between. This CDR3 region has 12 residues. The DNA of the CDR3 is TGTGCCAGCAGCCAAGACGTCCGTGAGCAGTTCTTC. Protein product: CASSQDVREQFF.

This clonotype was detected a few times. The chain carries TRBV4-2 and TRBJ1-4; perhaps TRBD1 as D (5 bases). This CDR3 is built from 15 residues. Trimming cost V 6 bases and J 4 bases, with 15 bases left between them. Germline V gives CDR1 LGHNA, CDR2 YNFKEQ. The DNA for the CDR3 is TGTGCCAGCAGTCCACCGGGACGGAATAATGAAAAACTGTTTTTT. Translated: CASSPPGRNNEKLFF.

This clonotype was seen at least ten times. The chain employs TRBV18 and TRBJ2-3; D uncertain. Between the trimmed V and J ends, which lost 8 bases and 0 bases, there was a span of 9 bases. The CDR3 has 13 residues. In germline, CDR1 is KGHSH, CDR2 LQKENI. Here the CDR3 reads CASSPGSTDTQYF. The CDR3 DNA sequence: TGTGCCAGCAGCCCCGGCAGCACAGATACGCAGTATTTT.

The table lists this clonotype with many counts. The junction shows a germline mismatch at one end, possibly a read error. The chain uses TRBV4-1 and TRBJ2-3, with a weak D call TRBD1 (6 bases). CDR3 size: 14 residues. Germline V lookup: CDR1 MGHRA, CDR2 YSYEKL. The CDR3 sequence is CASSQEGGTDTQYF. The CDR3 DNA sequence: TGTGCCAGCAGCCAAGAAGGGGGAACAGATACGCAGTATTTT.

This clonotype was seen a few times. The gene calls are TRBV11-2 and TRBJ2-7; 13 bases line up with TRBD2. CDR1 SGHAT and CDR2 FQNNGV come from the germline V gene. This CDR3 comprises 15 residues. V was clipped by 6 bases and J by 3 bases; unmatched bases: 5. The CDR3 DNA follows: TGTGCCAGCAGGGGAACTAGCGGGAGGGTCTACGAGCAGTACTTC. It yields the protein CASRGTSGRVYEQYF.

In this sample, this clonotype turned up a few times. The chain has TRBV2 and TRBJ2-7; the match to TRBD1 covers 7 bases. This CDR3 spans 14 amino acids. V shed 5 bases and J 3 bases; nucleotides not matched to a gene: 7. Per the germline V gene, CDR1 is SNHLY and CDR2 is FYNNEI. DNA of the CDR3: TGTGCCAGCAGTTCCGGGACAGAAGACTACGAGCAGTACTTC. Protein sequence: CASSSGTEDYEQYF.

V gene TRBV9 combines with J gene TRBJ2-3; TRBD2 might be the D (5 bases). V lost 1 base and J 3 bases, leaving 9 bases between the germline ends. The germline V gene encodes CDR1 SGDLS and CDR2 YYNGEE. The CDR3 totals 14 residues. CDR3 amino acids: CASSVSGVTDTQYF. The CDR3 nucleotides are TGTGCCAGCAGCGTAAGCGGAGTGACAGATACGCAGTATTTT.

The sample holds a few counts of this clonotype. V and J are TRBV7-2 and TRBJ2-3; 9 nucleotides line up with TRBD2. J was trimmed by 7 bases and V by 1 base; bases with no gene match: 3. This CDR3 spans 14 amino acids. Germline-derived CDR1 and CDR2 are SGHTA and FQGNSA. The chain's CDR3 is CASSLVAGENTQYF. Here the CDR3 DNA reads TGTGCCAGCAGCTTAGTAGCGGGAGAAAATACGCAGTATTTT.

The chain links TRBV2 to TRBJ2-7, with a weak D call TRBD1 (6 bases). The V end was cut by 4 bases, the J end by 3 bases, with 13 bases between. Germline CDR1 reads SNHLY; CDR2 reads FYNNEI. The CDR3 runs 14 residues. The CDR3 nucleotides are TGTGCCAGCAGTGCTTATAGGGGGTACTACGAGCAGTACTTC. Translating gives CASSAYRGYYEQYF.

This clonotype was seen more than once but under ten times. This chain uses TRBV4-3 with TRBJ2-6; D unresolved. The germline CDR1 and CDR2 sequences are LGHNA and YSLEER. Trimming removed 1 base at V and 0 bases at J, with 7 bases between. This CDR3 comprises 16 residues. DNA for the CDR3: TGCGCCAGCAGCCAAGCTCCCGGCTCTGGGGCCAACGTCCTGACTTTC. Encoded protein: CASSQAPGSGANVLTF.

The rearrangement uses TRBV7-7 and TRBJ2-1; TRBD2 matches 10 bases. CDR1 is SSHAT, CDR2 FNYEAQ, per germline (reference sequence). Trimming took 1 base from V and 10 from J; bases not matched to a gene: 1. The CDR3 is 13 residues long. The CDR3 DNA sequence: TGTGCCAGCAGCTTAGAGCGGGGGGGCGAGCAGTTCTTC. Its translation: CASSLERGGEQFF.

The J gene is TRBJ2-2, the V gene TRBV25-1; TRBD1 aligns across 8 bases. With 10 bases clipped from V and 8 bases from J, the junction kept 15 bases outside the gene matches. This CDR3 is 15 amino acids long. The germline V gene encodes CDR1 MGHDK and CDR2 SYGVNS. CDR3: CATDPGTGKGGELFF. DNA for the CDR3: TGTGCCACCGACCCCGGGACAGGCAAAGGGGGGGAGCTGTTTTTT.

This clonotype was found a few times. This chain joins TRBV27 and TRBJ2-6; TRBD2 agrees at 14 bases. J was trimmed by 4 bases and V by 3 bases; bases with no gene match: 5. There are 18 residues in the CDR3. Germline V gene lookup returns CDR1 MNHEY and CDR2 SMNVEV (reference sequence). This CDR3 reads CASSFLTSGRAGANVLTF. The CDR3, as DNA: TGTGCCAGCAGTTTTCTGACTAGCGGGAGGGCCGGGGCCAACGTCCTGACTTTC.

The chain combines TRBV29-1 with TRBJ2-1, with D hard to call. CDR1 and CDR2 from the germline V gene are SQVTM and ANQGSEA. CDR3 length: 13 amino acids. The V and J ends lost 4 bases and 9 bases respectively, with 16 bases between them. The CDR3 region has the DNA TGCAGCGTTGGGTTGTTTGGTCCCAGTGAGCAGTTCTTC. This translates into CSVGLFGPSEQFF.

This chain joins TRBV20-1 and TRBJ1-2, with TRBD1 as a possible D gene (5 bases). The CDR3 is 15 amino acids. V lost 4 bases and J lost 7, with 22 bases in between. Per germline, CDR1 DFQATT and CDR2 SNEGSKA (reference sequence). CDR3 protein: CSATQQDAGSVGYTF. CDR3 nucleotide sequence: TGCAGTGCTACACAACAGGACGCGGGTAGTGTTGGCTACACCTTC.

This clonotype was seen a few times. J is TRBJ2-5 and V is TRBV7-3, with D perhaps matching TRBD2 (5 bases). V lost 5 bases to trimming and J lost 2 bases, with 15 bases between them. This CDR3 has 15 residues. Germline values: CDR1 SGHTA, CDR2 FQGTGA. The CDR3 DNA follows: TGTGCCAGCAGCCCCTCGGGGAACACTCAAGAGACCCAGTACTTC. This codes for CASSPSGNTQETQYF.

This chain joins TRBV29-1 and TRBJ2-5, with TRBD2 as a possible D gene (7 bases). Germline lookup yields CDR1 SQVTM and CDR2 ANQGSEA. This CDR3 has 16 amino acids. Between the trimmed V and J ends, which lost 7 bases and 5 bases, there was a span of 26 bases. The DNA of the CDR3 is TGCAGCGGAGCGCATAACAGGGTCTTGGGAGGGGAGACCCAGTACTTC. Translating it yields CSGAHNRVLGGETQYF.